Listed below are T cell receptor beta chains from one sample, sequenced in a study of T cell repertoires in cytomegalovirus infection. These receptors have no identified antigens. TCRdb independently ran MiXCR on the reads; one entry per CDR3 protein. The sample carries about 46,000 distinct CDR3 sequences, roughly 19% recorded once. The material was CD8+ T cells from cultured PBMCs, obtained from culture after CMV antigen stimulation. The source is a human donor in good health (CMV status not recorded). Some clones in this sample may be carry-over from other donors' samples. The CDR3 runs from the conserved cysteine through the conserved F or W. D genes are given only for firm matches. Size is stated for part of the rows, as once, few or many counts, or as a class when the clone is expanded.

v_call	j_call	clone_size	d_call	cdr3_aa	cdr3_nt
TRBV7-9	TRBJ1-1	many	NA	CASSPGINMNTEAFF	TGTGCCAGCAGCCCGGGGATTAACATGAACACTGAAGCTTTCTTT
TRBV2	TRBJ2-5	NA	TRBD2	CASSERTSGGAGETQYF	TGTGCCAGCAGTGAGAGGACTAGCGGGGGGGCTGGCGAGACCCAGTACTTC
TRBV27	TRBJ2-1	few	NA	CASRIRAGIYNEQFF	TGTGCCAGCAGGATCAGGGCGGGGATCTACAATGAGCAGTTCTTC
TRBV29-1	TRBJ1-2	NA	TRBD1	CSVEGAGTGSTF	TGCAGCGTTGAAGGAGCAGGGACAGGGTCCACCTTC
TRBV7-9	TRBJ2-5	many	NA	CASSSGSLGTPIQETQYF	TGTGCCAGCAGCTCCGGCAGCCTCGGGACTCCCATCCAAGAGACCCAGTACTTC
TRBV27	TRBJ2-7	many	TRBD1	CASSDRDRGEDEQYF	TGTGCCAGCAGTGACCGGGACAGGGGTGAGGACGAGCAGTACTTC
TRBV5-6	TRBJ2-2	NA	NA	CASSLTGSNTGELFF	TGTGCCAGCAGCTTAACAGGGTCGAACACCGGGGAGCTGTTTTTT
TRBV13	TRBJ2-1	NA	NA	CASSPQNEQFF	TGTGCCAGCAGTCCCCAAAATGAGCAGTTCTTC
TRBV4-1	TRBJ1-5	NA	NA	CASSQSENQPQHF	TGCGCCAGCAGCCAATCTGAAAATCAGCCCCAGCATTTT
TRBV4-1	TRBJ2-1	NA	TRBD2	CASSQGLAESLNYNEQFF	TGCGCCAGCAGCCAAGGACTAGCGGAAAGCCTGAACTACAATGAGCAGTTCTTC
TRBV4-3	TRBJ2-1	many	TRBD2	CASSPTSGSGNEQFF	TGCGCCAGCAGCCCTACTAGCGGGAGCGGTAATGAGCAGTTCTTC
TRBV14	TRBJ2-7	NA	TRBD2	CASSPRTSGGAYEQYF	TGTGCCAGCAGCCCAAGGACTAGCGGGGGGGCCTACGAGCAGTACTTC
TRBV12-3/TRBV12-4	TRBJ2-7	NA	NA	CASSFQGTYEQYF	TGTGCCAGCAGTTTTCAGGGGACCTACGAGCAGTACTTC
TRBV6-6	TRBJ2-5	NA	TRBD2	CASSYTPGTSEETQYF	TGTGCCAGCAGTTACACTCCCGGGACTAGCGAAGAGACCCAGTACTTC
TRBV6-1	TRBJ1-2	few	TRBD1	CASSPPPSQGGRGLYGYTF	TGTGCCAGCAGTCCCCCCCCCTCTCAGGGGGGCCGGGGGCTCTATGGCTACACCTTC
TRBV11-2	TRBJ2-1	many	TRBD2	CASSFVGGNEQFF	TGTGCCAGCAGCTTCGTCGGGGGGAATGAGCAGTTCTTC
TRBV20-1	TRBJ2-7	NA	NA	CSAPNFAGRMDEQYF	TGCAGTGCTCCCAATTTCGCAGGGAGGATGGACGAGCAGTACTTC
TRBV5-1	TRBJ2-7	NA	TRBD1	CASSLWDRDEQYF	TGCGCCAGCAGCTTGTGGGACAGGGACGAGCAGTACTTC
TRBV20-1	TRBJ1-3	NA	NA	CSAEAGVSGNTIYF	TGCAGTGCCGAGGCAGGGGTGTCTGGAAACACCATATATTTT
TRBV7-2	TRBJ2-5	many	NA	CASSRGIGETQYF	TGTGCCAGCAGTAGAGGCATCGGAGAGACCCAGTACTTC
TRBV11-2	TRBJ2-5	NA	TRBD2	CASSSGLAGVKETQYF	TGTGCCAGCAGCTCGGGACTAGCGGGAGTAAAAGAGACCCAGTACTTC
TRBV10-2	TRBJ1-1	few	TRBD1	CASSLRTGGTEAFF	TGCGCCAGCAGTCTACGGACAGGGGGGACTGAAGCTTTCTTT
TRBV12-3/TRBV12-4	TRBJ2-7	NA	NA	CASSLSLYYEQYF	TGTGCCAGCAGTTTGAGTCTTTACTACGAGCAGTACTTC
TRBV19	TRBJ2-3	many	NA	CASRLIGGGTSRADTQYF	TGTGCCAGTAGACTAATTGGCGGCGGGACCTCCCGGGCAGATACGCAGTATTTT
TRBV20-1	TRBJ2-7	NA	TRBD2	CSAPTGTSGLAYEQYF	TGCAGTGCCCCCACCGGGACTAGCGGACTTGCCTACGAGCAGTACTTC
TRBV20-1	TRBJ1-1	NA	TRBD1	CSASNKDRSTEAIF	TGCAGTGCTAGCAACAAGGACAGGAGCACTGAAGCTATCTTT
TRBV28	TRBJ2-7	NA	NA	CASSLGITGFSYEQYF	TGTGCCAGCAGTTTAGGAATCACAGGGTTCTCCTACGAGCAGTACTTC
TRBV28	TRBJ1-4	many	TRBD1	CSTGTGVTNEKLFF	TGTTCAACCGGGACAGGGGTGACTAATGAAAAACTGTTTTTT
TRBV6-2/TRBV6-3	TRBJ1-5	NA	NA	CASSPDPKRGPQHF	TGTGCCAGCAGTCCTGACCCGAAAAGAGGGCCCCAGCATTTT
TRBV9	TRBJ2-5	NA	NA	CASSSGQDQETQYF	TGTGCCAGCAGCTCCGGACAAGATCAAGAGACCCAGTACTTC
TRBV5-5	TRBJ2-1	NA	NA	CASTLGSYNEQFF	TGTGCCAGCACCCTAGGGTCCTACAATGAGCAGTTCTTC
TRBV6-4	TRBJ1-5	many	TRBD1	CASNPGQGRQPQHF	TGTGCCAGCAATCCGGGACAGGGTCGTCAGCCCCAGCATTTT
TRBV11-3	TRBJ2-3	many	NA	CASTLNRDLLTDTQYF	TGTGCCAGCACTCTAAATCGGGACCTACTCACAGATACGCAGTATTTT
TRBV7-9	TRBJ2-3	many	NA	CASSLAGVGDTQYF	TGTGCCAGCAGCTTAGCGGGAGTGGGAGATACGCAGTATTTT
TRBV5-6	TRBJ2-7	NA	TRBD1	CASSWTGGLEQYF	TGTGCCAGCAGCTGGACAGGGGGGCTAGAGCAGTACTTC
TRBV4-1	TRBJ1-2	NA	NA	CASSQDRGGYGYTF	TGCGCCAGCAGCCAAGATAGGGGAGGCTATGGCTACACCTTC
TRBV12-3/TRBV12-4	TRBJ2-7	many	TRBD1	CASSPQNRGSYEQYF	TGTGCCAGCAGCCCGCAGAACAGGGGCTCCTACGAGCAGTACTTC
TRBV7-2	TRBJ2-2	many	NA	CASSSFSNTGELFF	TGTGCCAGCAGCTCCTTTTCCAACACCGGGGAGCTGTTTTTT
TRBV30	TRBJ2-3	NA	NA	CAWSEDTDTQYF	TGTGCCTGGAGTGAAGACACAGATACGCAGTATTTT
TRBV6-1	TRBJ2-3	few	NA	CASSSQDHRISVLRTDTQYF	TGTGCCAGCAGTTCCCAGGACCATCGGATTTCGGTGTTAAGAACAGATACGCAGTATTTT
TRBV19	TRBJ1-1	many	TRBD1	CASRAGPGQGATEAFF	TGTGCCAGTAGGGCTGGACCGGGACAGGGCGCAACTGAAGCTTTCTTT
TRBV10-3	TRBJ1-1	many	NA	CASRQMNTEAFF	TGTGCCTCCAGACAGATGAACACTGAAGCTTTCTTT
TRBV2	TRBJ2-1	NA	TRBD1	CASKSGTGNYNEQFF	TGTGCCAGCAAATCCGGGACAGGGAATTACAATGAGCAGTTCTTC
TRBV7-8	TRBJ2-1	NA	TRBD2	CASIDGTRGYNEQFF	TGTGCCAGCATCGACGGGACTAGAGGATACAATGAGCAGTTCTTC
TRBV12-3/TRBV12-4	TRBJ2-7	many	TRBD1	CASSPDRVGYEQYF	TGTGCCAGCAGTCCAGACAGGGTTGGCTACGAGCAGTACTTC
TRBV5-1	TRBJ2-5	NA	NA	CASSLIGTEETQYF	TGCGCCAGCAGTCTCATAGGGACTGAAGAGACCCAGTACTTC
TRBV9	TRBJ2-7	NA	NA	CASSAGSGDEQYF	TGTGCCAGCAGCGCCGGTTCGGGGGACGAGCAGTACTTC